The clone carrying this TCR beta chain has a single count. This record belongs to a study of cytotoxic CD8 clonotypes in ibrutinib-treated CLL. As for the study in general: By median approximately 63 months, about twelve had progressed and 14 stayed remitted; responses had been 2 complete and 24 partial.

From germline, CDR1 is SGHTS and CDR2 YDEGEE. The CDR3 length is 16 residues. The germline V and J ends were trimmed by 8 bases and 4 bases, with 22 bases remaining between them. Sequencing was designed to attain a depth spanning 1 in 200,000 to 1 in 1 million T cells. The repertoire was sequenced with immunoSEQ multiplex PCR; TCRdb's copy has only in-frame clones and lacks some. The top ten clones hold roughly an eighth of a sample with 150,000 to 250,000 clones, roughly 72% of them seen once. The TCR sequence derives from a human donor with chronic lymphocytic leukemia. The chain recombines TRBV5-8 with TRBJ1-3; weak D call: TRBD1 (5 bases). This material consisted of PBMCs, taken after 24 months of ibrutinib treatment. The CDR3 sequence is CARAQPGGAAGNTIYF. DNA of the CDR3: TGTGCCAGAGCTCAACCTGGGGGTGCTGCGGGAAACACCATATATTTT. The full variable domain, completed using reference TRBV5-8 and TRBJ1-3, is EAGVTQSPTHLIKTRGQQATLRCSPISGHTSVYWYQQALGLGLQFLLWYDEGEERNRGNFPPRFSGRQFPNYSSELNVNALELEDSALYLCARAQPGGAAGNTIYFGEGSWLTVV.